A single sample gave rise to the 9 T cell receptor beta chains below, sequenced in a study of OX40 agonist ivuxolimab in advanced cancers. Method: immunoSEQ multiplex PCR; TCRdb's copy keeps in-frame clones and lacks some. The table shows approximately 90,000 clones, with 80% to 90% occurring only once. The sample here was CD4+ or CD8+ T cells sorted from blood, taken in a trial of the OX40 agonist ivuxolimab. These TCRs come from an adult with an advanced solid tumor such as melanoma, head and neck, liver or kidney cancer.

This chain links TRBV30 with TRBJ2-3, with 8 bases aligning to TRBD1. V lost 3 bases, J lost 0 bases, and 5 bases stayed unmatched. The CDR3 covers 15 residues. CDR1 is GTSNPN, CDR2 SVGIG, per germline (reference sequence). CDR3 in DNA: TGTGCCTGGAGCGCCCAGGGGGCGAGCACAGATACGCAGTATTTT. This encodes CAWSAQGASTDTQYF.

J is TRBJ1-6 and V is TRBV2, with a weak D call TRBD1 (5 bases). The germline CDR1 and CDR2 sequences are SNHLY and FYNNEI. Trimming pared 6 bases from V and 8 bases from J, leaving 11 bases between. The CDR3 has 13 amino acids. CDR3: CASRGLRDSPLHF. Written as DNA, the CDR3 is TGTGCCAGCAGAGGACTCAGGGATTCACCCCTCCACTTT.

The gene calls are TRBV28 and TRBJ2-7; D may correspond to TRBD1 or TRBD2 (6 bases each). The V gene lost 7 bases and the J gene lost 2 bases, with 18 bases spanning the gap. Germline CDR1 reads MDHEN; CDR2 reads SYDVKM. There are 15 residues in the CDR3. The CDR3 DNA sequence: TGTGCCAGCAAGGGGGGAACCACCCAAACCTACGAGCAGTACTTC. Its translation: CASKGGTTQTYEQYF.

In this sample, this clone turned up once. One end of the junction varies from germline; a read error may be responsible. Other DNA sequences from this sample encode an identical CDR3 as well. V is TRBV18 and J is TRBJ1-2; maybe TRBD1 (6 bases). Germline CDR1 is KGHSH and CDR2 is LQKENI. This CDR3 spans 14 amino acids. This chain's CDR3 is CASSPGGFGRGYTF. CDR3 sequence (DNA): TGTGCCAGCTCACCGGGAGGGTTTGGCAGGGGCTATACCTTC. Full variable domain (missing parts from reference TRBV18 and TRBJ1-2): NAGVMQNPRHLVRRRGQEARLRCSPMKGHSHVYWYRQLPEEGLKFMVYLQKENIIDESGMPKERFSAEFPKEGPSILRIQQVVRGDSAAYFCASSPGGFGRGYTFGSGTRLTVV.

The chain couples TRBV7-3 to TRBJ1-6; 9 bases map to TRBD1. The CDR3 totals 15 residues. Looked up from germline, CDR1 is SGHTA and CDR2 is FQGTGA. The trim removed 0 bases at V and 8 bases at J, leaving 2 bases unmatched. The CDR3 spells CASSLTTGGDSPLHF. CDR3 bases: TGTGCCAGCAGCTTAACGACAGGGGGAGATTCACCCCTCCACTTT.

The V call is TRBV4-2, the J call TRBJ2-2, with 7 positions matching TRBD2. V was pared by 4 bases and J by 5 bases, with 7 bases of the junction left unmatched. Per the germline V gene, CDR1 is LGHNA and CDR2 is YNFKEQ. The CDR3 has 15 amino acids. In nucleotides, the CDR3 is TGTGCCAGCAGCCGTTTTGTGGGGGGGACCGGGGAGCTGTTTTTT. Its protein product is CASSRFVGGTGELFF.

This chain connects TRBV6-5 to TRBJ2-3; 7 nucleotides agree with TRBD2. CDR1 and CDR2 (germline): MNHEY, SVGAGI. V gave up 6 bases and J gave up 4 bases; unmatched junction bases: 7. The CDR3 has 14 residues. CDR3 region: CASSQWGGADTQYF. DNA of the CDR3: TGTGCCAGCAGCCAGTGGGGGGGAGCAGATACGCAGTATTTT.

V usage is TRBV18 and J usage is TRBJ2-7, with D perhaps TRBD1 (6 bases). V lost 0 bases to trimming and J lost 12 bases, with 15 bases between them. The CDR3 contains 13 residues. CDR1 KGHSH and CDR2 LQKENI come from the germline V gene. In DNA form, the CDR3 reads TGTGCCAGCTCACCACCGACCAGGGGTACTCGGTACTTC. Amino acids: CASSPPTRGTRYF.

The V gene is TRBV28, the J gene TRBJ1-1; no clear D gene. Germline CDR1 reads MDHEN; CDR2 reads SYDVKM. Trimming removed 2 bases at V and 0 bases at J, with 10 bases between. The CDR3 has 15 amino acids. The CDR3 region has the DNA TGTGCCAGCAGTTTACTTGGCAATCTGAACACTGAAGCTTTCTTT. Translating gives CASSLLGNLNTEAFF.